This passage covers 19 T cell receptor beta chains from one sample sequenced in a study of OX40 agonist ivuxolimab in advanced cancers. TCRdb's table, derived via immunoSEQ multiplex PCR, lists solely in-frame clones and lacks some. The repertoire holds 85,000 to 90,000 clones, approximately 90% seen once, with 0.95% to 1.3% in the top ten. The starting material was CD4+ or CD8+ T cells sorted from blood, obtained in a trial of the OX40 agonist ivuxolimab. Every receptor here comes from an adult with an advanced solid tumor such as melanoma, head and neck, liver or kidney cancer.

This chain links TRBV5-6 with TRBJ2-7; 8 bases match TRBD2. The length of the CDR3 is 17 residues. J gave up 0 bases and V 0 bases, and 8 bases lay outside the gene matches. Germline V gene lookup returns CDR1 SGHDT and CDR2 YYEEEE. The CDR3 spells CASSLGTSGGASYEQYF. CDR3 bases: TGTGCCAGCAGCTTGGGTACTAGCGGAGGAGCCTCCTACGAGCAGTACTTC.

The chain uses TRBV29-1 and TRBJ2-5; D remains ambiguous. Germline-derived CDR1 and CDR2 are SQVTM and ANQGSEA. CDR3 length: 10 amino acids. V lost 6 bases to trimming and J lost 4 bases, with 6 bases between them. This CDR3 reads CSVRSETQYF. The CDR3 DNA is TGCAGCGTAAGATCAGAGACCCAGTACTTC.

The genes are TRBV10-1 and TRBJ2-1, with 8 bases lining up with TRBD2. The CDR3 extends over 18 amino acids. J lost 3 bases, V lost 1 base, and 11 bases had no gene match. Germline CDR1 reads WNHNN; CDR2 reads SYGVQD (reference sequence). CDR3 DNA: TGCGCCAGCAGTGAGTTCCAACCCGGGACTAGTATCTACAATGAGCAGTTCTTC. Amino acids: CASSEFQPGTSIYNEQFF.

Note on this clone: This same CDR3 is encoded by further DNA sequences in the sample. This chain's CDR3 is CASSPRGGEQYF. The DNA for the CDR3 is TGTGCCAGCTCACCCAGGGGGGGCGAGCAGTACTTC. This sequence joins TRBV18 and TRBJ2-7, with D possibly being TRBD1 or TRBD2 (7 bases each). V lost 3 bases to trimming and J lost 6 bases, with 9 bases between them. The CDR3 runs to 12 residues. Germline V lookup: CDR1 KGHSH, CDR2 LQKENI.

The chain carries TRBV6-1 and TRBJ2-5; D might be TRBD1 (6 bases). The CDR3 spans 15 residues. Germline CDR1 is MNHNS and CDR2 is SASEGT. The V end lost 4 bases, the J end lost 1 base, and 13 bases lay between the germline ends. CDR3 protein: CASSGGTLLQETQYF. DNA of the CDR3: TGTGCCAGCAGTGGGGGGACATTGCTCCAAGAGACCCAGTACTTC.

The table lists this clone with a count of one. The chain links TRBV28 to TRBJ2-5; D unclear. V lost 7 bases and J 5 bases, leaving 14 bases between the germline ends. The CDR3 has 13 residues. From germline, CDR1 is MDHEN and CDR2 SYDVKM. The CDR3: CASTQSHRETQYF. For the CDR3, the DNA is TGTGCCAGCACCCAGTCCCACCGGGAGACCCAGTACTTC. Variable domain in full (rest from reference TRBV28 and TRBJ2-5): DVKVTQSSRYLVKRTGEKVFLECVQDMDHENMFWYRQDPGLGLRLIYFSYDVKMKEKGDIPEGYSVSREKKERFSLILESASTNQTSMYLCASTQSHRETQYFGPGTRLLVL.

This sequence joins TRBV2 and TRBJ2-7, with TRBD2 identical over 11 bases. Germline V CDR1 and CDR2: SNHLY, FYNNEI. V shed 6 bases, J shed 6 bases, and the junction held 7 bases outside the gene matches. This CDR3 spans 14 amino acids. The CDR3 protein is CASRGLAAGSEQYF. CDR3 sequence (DNA): TGTGCCAGCAGGGGACTAGCGGCGGGTTCCGAGCAGTACTTC. Using reference TRBV2 and TRBJ2-7 for the parts outside the CDR3, the full variable domain is EPEVTQTPSHQVTQMGQEVILRCVPISNHLYFYWYRQILGQKVEFLVSFYNNEISEKSEIFDDQFSVERPDGSNFTLKIRSTKLEDSAMYFCASRGLAAGSEQYFGPGTRLTVT.

The V and J genes are TRBV10-3 and TRBJ2-3; 7 nucleotides align to TRBD2. Germline V lookup: CDR1 ENHRY, CDR2 SYGVKD. With V trimmed by 5 bases and J by 0 bases, 2 bases remained unmatched. This CDR3 has 14 amino acids. The CDR3 DNA sequence: TGTGCCATCAGTACTAGCGCTAGCACAGATACGCAGTATTTT. This sequence encodes CAISTSASTDTQYF.

This rearrangement joins TRBV30 to TRBJ2-3, with D unresolved. The CDR3 totals 13 residues. The germline gives CDR1 GTSNPN, CDR2 SVGIG (reference sequence). The V gene lost 0 bases and the J gene lost 7 bases, with 11 bases spanning the gap. CDR3 in amino acids: CAWSVQAPYTQYF. Here the CDR3 DNA reads TGTGCCTGGAGTGTACAAGCGCCTTATACGCAGTATTTT. Complete variable domain (other parts from reference TRBV30 and TRBJ2-3): SQTIHQWPATLVQPVGSPLSLECTVEGTSNPNLYWYRQAAGRGLQLLFYSVGIGQISSEVPQNLSASRPQDRQFILSSKKLLLSDSGFYLCAWSVQAPYTQYFGPGTRLTVL.

CDR3 sequence (DNA): TGTGCCAGCAGCTCTGAGGGCAGGGGGCTAGATACGCAGTATTTT. This codes for CASSSEGRGLDTQYF. The genes are TRBV27 and TRBJ2-3, with TRBD1 identical over 8 bases. The CDR3 has 15 amino acids. Germline trimming cut 6 bases from V and 5 bases from J; bases unmatched to any gene: 10. Germline V gives CDR1 MNHEY, CDR2 SMNVEV (reference sequence).

The chain carries TRBV5-4 and TRBJ2-1; 13 bases fit TRBD2. V lost 4 bases and J lost 5; bases outside the gene matches: 9. Germline CDR1 SGHNT, CDR2 YYREEE (reference sequence). This CDR3 contains 17 residues. The CDR3 here is CASSRQRGLAGNNEQFF. The CDR3 DNA sequence: TGTGCCAGCAGCCGTCAACGGGGACTAGCGGGAAACAATGAGCAGTTCTTC.

V gene TRBV7-2 combines with J gene TRBJ2-7, with 7 bases fitting TRBD1. The CDR3 is 15 residues long. Germline lookup yields CDR1 SGHTA and CDR2 FQGNSA. The ends lost 5 bases at V and 3 bases at J; junction bases unmatched: 10. The CDR3 sequence: CASSRAGTVNYEQYF. The CDR3 DNA reads as TGTGCCAGCAGCCGAGCCGGGACAGTAAACTACGAGCAGTACTTC.

This clone came up once. This chain joins TRBV29-1 and TRBJ1-1; 8 bases map to TRBD1. V gave up 0 bases and J gave up 2 bases; unmatched junction bases: 2. The V gene's germline CDR1 is SQVTM and CDR2 ANQGSEA. The CDR3 totals 14 residues. The CDR3 is CSVEDRGRNTEAFF. CDR3 nucleotides: TGCAGCGTTGAAGACAGGGGGCGAAACACTGAAGCTTTCTTT.

The chain uses TRBV4-3 and TRBJ2-3, with 9 nucleotides matching TRBD1. There are 16 residues in the CDR3. CDR1 and CDR2 from the germline V gene are LGHNA and YSLEER. With 2 bases clipped from V and 2 bases from J, the junction kept 5 bases outside the gene matches. The chain's CDR3 is CASSQTGTGPTDTQYF. DNA for the CDR3: TGCGCCAGCAGCCAAACCGGGACAGGGCCCACAGATACGCAGTATTTT.

The V call is TRBV21-1, the J call TRBJ2-7; no DNA check was done on the table's D call, TRBD2. TRBV21-1 is termed a pseudogene. This CDR3 contains 19 residues. CDR3 protein: CASSRSGTSGDALSYEQYF. CDR3 bases: TGTGCCAGCAGCAGATCCGGGACTAGCGGGGACGCCCTCTCCTACGAGCAGTACTTC.

J is TRBJ2-5 and V is TRBV6-1; unclear D gene. In germline, CDR1 is MNHNS, CDR2 SASEGT. This CDR3 region has 11 residues. V gave up 6 bases and J gave up 7 bases, with 9 bases separating them. This chain's CDR3 is CASSSLWTQYF. The DNA of the CDR3 is TGTGCCAGCAGCTCCTTGTGGACCCAGTACTTC.

The gene calls are TRBV7-3 and TRBJ2-3; the match to TRBD2 covers 7 bases. There are 13 residues in the CDR3. Trimming cost V 2 bases and J 4 bases; bases outside gene matches: 0. The germline gives CDR1 SGHTA, CDR2 FQGTGA. The CDR3, as DNA: TGTGCCAGCAGCTTAGGGGGGGCAGATACGCAGTATTTT. Its protein product is CASSLGGADTQYF. The full variable domain, with the rest looked up from reference TRBV7-3 and TRBJ2-3, is GAGVSQTPSNKVTEKGKYVELRCDPISGHTALYWYRQSLGQGPEFLIYFQGTGAADDSGLPNDRFFAVRPEGSVSTLKIQRTERGDSAVYLCASSLGGADTQYFGPGTRLTVL.

The chain joins TRBV5-8 to TRBJ2-5; a weak D match, TRBD2 (6 bases). Trimming shortened V by 0 bases and J by 1 base, and 10 bases separated the two germline ends. The CDR3 covers 15 residues. The V gene's germline CDR1 is SGHTS and CDR2 YDEGEE. CDR3 DNA sequence: TGTGCCAGCAGCTTGGGTAGCGGCCTCCAAGAGACCCAGTACTTC. Protein sequence: CASSLGSGLQETQYF.

The chain employs TRBV19 and TRBJ1-3, with no clear D. V lost 9 bases to trimming and J lost 3 bases, with 9 bases between them. The CDR3 extends over 12 amino acids. Germline CDR1 and CDR2: LNHDA and SQIVND (reference sequence). Here the CDR3 DNA reads TGTGCCAGCGGAAGGAATGGAAACACCATATATTTT. It translates to CASGRNGNTIYF.